This TCR beta chain was sequenced during a study of tumor-infiltrating lymphocytes in primary liver carcinoma. Findings and caveats of the study: Compared with tumor region pairs, tumor-adjacent and tumor-blood pairs overlapped less.

Trimming shortened V by 7 bases and J by 0 bases, and 10 bases separated the two germline ends. The V gene's germline CDR1 is ENHRY and CDR2 SYGVKD. This CDR3 has 13 amino acids. TCR beta cDNA came from approximately 540 ng total RNA, primed with a constant-region primer. Three nested multiplex PCR rounds, a slightly modified ARM-PCR, produced the libraries for TCR beta. TRBV1-TRBV30 forward primers and a C-beta reverse primer were used in the first two PCR rounds, which each ran for around 11 cycles. TCRdb itself ran the multiplex PCR reads through MiXCR, one entry per CDR3 protein. There are approximately 330,000 distinct CDR3 sequences in the sample; approximately 64% occur only once, and under 8.5% lies in the top ten. On this clonotype: The antigen remains unidentified. A much larger clone sits a single nucleotide away, making a read error possible.

RNA isolated from unsorted whole blood supplied the blood RNA, with germline DNA also extracted. Donors were untreated and chronically infected with HBV. Before the operation took place, about 4 milliliters of peripheral blood were collected. This chain links TRBV10-3 with TRBJ2-7; D is unresolved. This receptor was obtained from a man in his forties with primary liver carcinoma and hepatitis B virus infection. Sequencing input: peripheral blood. CDR3 coding DNA: TGTGCCATCACAGTTGAGAGCTCCTACGAGCAGTACTTC. Residues: CAITVESSYEQYF.